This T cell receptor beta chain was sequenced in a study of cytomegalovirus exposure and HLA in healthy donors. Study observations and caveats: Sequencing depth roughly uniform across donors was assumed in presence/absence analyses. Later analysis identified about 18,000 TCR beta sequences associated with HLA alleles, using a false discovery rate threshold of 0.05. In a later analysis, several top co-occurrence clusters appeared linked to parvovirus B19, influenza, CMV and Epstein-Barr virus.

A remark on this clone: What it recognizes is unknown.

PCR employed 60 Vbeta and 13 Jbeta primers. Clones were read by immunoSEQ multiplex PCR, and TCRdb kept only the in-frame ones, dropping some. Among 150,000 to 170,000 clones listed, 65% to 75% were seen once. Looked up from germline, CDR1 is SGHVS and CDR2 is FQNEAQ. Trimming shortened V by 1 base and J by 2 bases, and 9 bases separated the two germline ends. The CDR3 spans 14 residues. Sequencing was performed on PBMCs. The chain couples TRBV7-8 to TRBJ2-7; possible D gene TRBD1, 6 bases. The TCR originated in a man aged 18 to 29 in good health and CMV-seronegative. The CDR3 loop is CASSLGAGAYEQYF. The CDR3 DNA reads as TGTGCCAGCAGCTTAGGCGCAGGGGCCTACGAGCAGTACTTC. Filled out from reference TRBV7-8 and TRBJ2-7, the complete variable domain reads GAGVSQSPRYKVAKRGQDVALRCDPISGHVSLFWYQQALGQGPEFLTYFQNEAQLDKSGLPSDRFFAERPEGSVSTLKIQRTQQEDSAVYLCASSLGAGAYEQYFGPGTRLTVT.